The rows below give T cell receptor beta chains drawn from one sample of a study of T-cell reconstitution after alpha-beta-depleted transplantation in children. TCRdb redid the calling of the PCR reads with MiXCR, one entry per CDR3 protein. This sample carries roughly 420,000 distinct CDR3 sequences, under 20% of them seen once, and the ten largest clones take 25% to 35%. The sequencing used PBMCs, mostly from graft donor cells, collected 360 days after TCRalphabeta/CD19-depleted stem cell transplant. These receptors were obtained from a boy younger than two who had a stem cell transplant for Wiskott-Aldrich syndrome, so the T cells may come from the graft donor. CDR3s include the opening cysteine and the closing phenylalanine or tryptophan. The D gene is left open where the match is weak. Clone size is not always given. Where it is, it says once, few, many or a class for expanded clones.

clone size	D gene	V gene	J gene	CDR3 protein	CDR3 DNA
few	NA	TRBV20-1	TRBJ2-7	CSVAGKEGAGRTHEQYF	TGCAGTGTTGCCGGGAAGGAAGGGGCAGGGCGAACGCACGAGCAGTACTTC
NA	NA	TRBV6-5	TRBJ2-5	CASSYRAKIETQYF	TGTGCCAGCAGTTACAGGGCCAAGATAGAGACCCAGTACTTC
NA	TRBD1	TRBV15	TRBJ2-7	CATSRIPGQGRYEQYF	TGTGCCACCAGCAGAATACCGGGACAGGGAAGGTACGAGCAGTACTTC
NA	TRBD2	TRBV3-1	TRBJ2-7	CASSQLASGSGEQYF	TGTGCCAGCAGCCAACTTGCTAGCGGGAGTGGCGAGCAGTACTTC
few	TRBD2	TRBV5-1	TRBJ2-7	CASSSGVLAGGHEQYF	TGCGCCAGCAGCTCTGGAGTTCTAGCGGGAGGACACGAGCAGTACTTC
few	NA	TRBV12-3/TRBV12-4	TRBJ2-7	CASSPTSKNYEQYF	TGTGCCAGCAGTCCTACTAGCAAGAACTACGAGCAGTACTTC
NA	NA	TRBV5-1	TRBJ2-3	CASSSRSSTQYF	TGCGCCAGCAGCTCCCGAAGTTCTACGCAGTATTTT
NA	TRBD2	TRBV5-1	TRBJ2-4	CASSLVGGSIQYF	TGCGCCAGCAGCTTGGTCGGGGGGAGCATTCAGTACTTC
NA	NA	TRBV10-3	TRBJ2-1	CAISEAGDNEQFF	TGTGCCATCAGTGAAGCAGGGGACAATGAGCAGTTCTTC
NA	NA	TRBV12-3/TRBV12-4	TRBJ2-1	CASSRARDEQFF	TGTGCCAGCAGTCGAGCTAGAGATGAGCAGTTCTTC
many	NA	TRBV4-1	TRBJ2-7	CASSQNFLTYEQYF	TGCGCCAGCAGCCAGAACTTCCTCACCTACGAGCAGTACTTC
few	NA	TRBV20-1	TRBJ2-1	CSARAQRSSYNEQFF	TGCAGTGCTAGGGCTCAACGCAGCTCCTACAATGAGCAGTTCTTC
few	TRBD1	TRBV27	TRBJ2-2	CASSYHRGLELFF	TGTGCCAGCAGCTACCACAGGGGCTTGGAGCTGTTTTTT
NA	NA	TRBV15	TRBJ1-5	CATSRQLYSNQPQHF	TGTGCCACCAGCCGACAGCTTTATAGCAATCAGCCCCAGCATTTT
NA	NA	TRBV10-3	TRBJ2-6	CAISESLGHISGANVLTF	TGTGCCATCAGTGAGTCGCTAGGCCACATCTCTGGGGCCAACGTCCTGACTTTC
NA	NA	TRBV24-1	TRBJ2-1	CATSGGGFYNEQFF	TGTGCCACCAGTGGAGGAGGCTTCTACAATGAGCAGTTCTTC
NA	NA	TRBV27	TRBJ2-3	CASSSRLHTQYF	TGTGCCAGCAGTTCCCGTCTACATACGCAGTATTTT
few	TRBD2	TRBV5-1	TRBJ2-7	CASSHGTSGGGEQYF	TGCGCCAGCAGCCACGGGACTAGCGGGGGAGGCGAGCAGTACTTC
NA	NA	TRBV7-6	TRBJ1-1	CASSLDTGADTEAFF	TGTGCCAGCAGCTTAGATACGGGTGCGGACACTGAAGCTTTCTTT
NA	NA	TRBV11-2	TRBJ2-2	CASSLREYTGELFF	TGTGCCAGCAGCTTACGGGAGTACACCGGGGAGCTGTTTTTT
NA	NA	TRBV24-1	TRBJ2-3	CATSDWTEEAQYF	TGTGCCACCAGTGATTGGACAGAAGAAGCGCAGTATTTT
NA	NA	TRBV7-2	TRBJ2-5	CASSLDGGIETQYF	TGTGCCAGCAGCTTAGACGGAGGGATCGAGACCCAGTACTTC
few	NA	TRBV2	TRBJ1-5	CASSESRDQPQHF	TGTGCCAGCAGCGAATCCAGAGATCAGCCCCAGCATTTT
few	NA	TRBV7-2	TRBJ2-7	CASSLAYAYEQYF	TGTGCCAGCAGCTTAGCGTACGCCTACGAGCAGTACTTC
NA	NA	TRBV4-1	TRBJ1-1	CASSQPTTGNTEAFF	TGCGCCAGCAGCCAACCCACGACAGGGAACACTGAAGCTTTCTTT
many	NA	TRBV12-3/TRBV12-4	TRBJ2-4	CASSLEGWHIQYF	TGTGCCAGCAGTTTAGAGGGGTGGCACATTCAGTACTTC
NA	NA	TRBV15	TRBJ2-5	CATSRGHLTSRETQYF	TGTGCCACCAGCCGGGGACACCTCACCAGTAGAGAGACCCAGTACTTC
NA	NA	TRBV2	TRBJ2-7	CASSDVAGPAGEQYF	TGTGCCAGCAGTGACGTGGCGGGTCCAGCGGGTGAGCAGTACTTC
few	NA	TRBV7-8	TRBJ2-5	CASSLIRQGLGETQYF	TGTGCCAGCAGCTTAATAAGACAGGGACTGGGAGAGACCCAGTACTTC
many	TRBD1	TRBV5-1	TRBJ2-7	CASSLLIPGTAVYEQYF	TGCGCCAGCAGCTTGTTGATCCCCGGGACAGCGGTCTACGAGCAGTACTTC
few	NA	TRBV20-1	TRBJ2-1	CSAREVHNEQFF	TGCAGTGCCAGAGAGGTACACAATGAGCAGTTCTTC
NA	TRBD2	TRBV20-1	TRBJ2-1	CSARRLAGDNEQFF	TGCAGTGCTAGGAGACTAGCGGGAGACAATGAGCAGTTCTTC
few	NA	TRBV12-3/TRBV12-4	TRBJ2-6	CASSSRGGAFQDSGANVLTF	TGTGCCAGCAGTTCCAGGGGGGGAGCCTTTCAGGACTCTGGGGCCAACGTCCTGACTTTC
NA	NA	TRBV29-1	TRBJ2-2	CSVETLGAAHTGELFF	TGCAGCGTTGAAACCCTAGGGGCGGCCCACACCGGGGAGCTGTTTTTT
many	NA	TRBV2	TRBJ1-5	CASTPYRAGQPQHF	TGTGCCAGCACACCCTACAGGGCAGGTCAGCCCCAGCATTTT
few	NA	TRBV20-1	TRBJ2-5	CSARDQAQETQYF	TGCAGTGCTAGAGATCAGGCACAAGAGACCCAGTACTTC
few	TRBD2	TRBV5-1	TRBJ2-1	CASSSPSGGAREQFF	TGCGCCAGCAGCTCCCCTAGCGGGGGGGCCCGAGAGCAGTTCTTC
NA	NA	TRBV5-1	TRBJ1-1	CASSLGSGPGAGTEAFF	TGCGCCAGCAGCTTGGGAAGCGGCCCAGGGGCTGGTACTGAAGCTTTCTTT
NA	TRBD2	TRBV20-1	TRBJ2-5	CSADSGPRQETQYF	TGCAGTGCGGATAGCGGGCCCCGCCAAGAGACCCAGTACTTC
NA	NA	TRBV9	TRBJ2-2	CASSVALGPNTGELFF	TGTGCCAGCAGCGTAGCTCTGGGGCCGAACACCGGGGAGCTGTTTTTT
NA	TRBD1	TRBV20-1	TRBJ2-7	CSAPGTGNYEQYF	TGCAGTGCCCCCGGGACAGGGAACTACGAGCAGTACTTC
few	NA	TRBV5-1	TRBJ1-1	CASSSRTAEAFF	TGCGCCAGCAGCTCCCGGACAGCTGAAGCTTTCTTT
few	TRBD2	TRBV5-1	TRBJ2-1	CASSFPPSGLALNEQFF	TGCGCCAGCAGCTTTCCACCTAGCGGCCTAGCCCTCAATGAGCAGTTCTTC
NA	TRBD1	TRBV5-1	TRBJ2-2	CASSRTGPHRGAVF	TGCGCCAGCAGCCGGACAGGACCCCACCGGGGAGCTGTTTTT
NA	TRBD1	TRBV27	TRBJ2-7	CASSPGQLMYEQYF	TGTGCCAGCAGTCCGGGACAGCTCATGTACGAGCAGTACTTC
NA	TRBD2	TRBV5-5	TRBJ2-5	CASSLGGLAGEQETQYF	TGTGCCAGCAGCTTGGGGGGACTAGCAGGGGAACAAGAGACCCAGTACTTC